The 20 T cell receptor beta chains presented below share a single source sample, sequenced in a study of T cell responses to AZD1222 COVID-19 vaccine. Method: immunoSEQ multiplex PCR; TCRdb's copy keeps in-frame clones and lacks some. The profile shows just under 90,000 clones, 88% of them singletons. The sample was peripheral blood, taken on day 0 of AZD1222 vaccination. The receptor set was obtained from an adult in good health.

CDR3 in amino acids: CASSPGVAGYNEQFF. For the CDR3, the DNA is TGTGCCAGCAGCCCAGGAGTAGCGGGGTACAATGAGCAGTTCTTC. V and J are TRBV3-1 (or the pseudogene TRBV3-2) and TRBJ2-1; 8 positions match TRBD2. V shed 4 bases, J shed 4 bases, and the junction held 6 bases outside the gene matches. The CDR3 is made up of 15 amino acids. Per the germline V gene, CDR1 is LGHDT and CDR2 is YNNKEL (reference sequence).

J is TRBJ1-2 and V is TRBV5-1; 9 bases match TRBD1. This CDR3 is 15 amino acids long. Per the germline V gene, CDR1 is SGHRS and CDR2 is YFSETQ. The junction had 7 bases not matched to a gene; V was cut back by 3 bases and J by 4 bases. Here the CDR3 reads CASSSGQGGGYGYTF. The CDR3 coding sequence is TGCGCCAGCAGCTCGGGACAGGGAGGAGGCTATGGCTACACCTTC.

This chain joins TRBV7-6 and TRBJ1-6, with 9 bases lining up with TRBD1. This CDR3 is built from 17 residues. Germline trimming cut 0 bases from V and 6 bases from J; bases unmatched to any gene: 6. Germline V gives CDR1 SGHVS, CDR2 FNYEAQ. As DNA, the CDR3 is TGTGCCAGCAGCTTAGCGGGATGGGGACAGGGTAATTCACCCCTCCACTTT. This translates into CASSLAGWGQGNSPLHF.

The V and J genes are TRBV7-2 and TRBJ2-1, with no clear D. CDR1 SGHTA and CDR2 FQGNSA come from the germline V gene. The CDR3 length is 13 residues. Trimming removed 3 bases from V and 6 bases from J, with 9 bases in between. The CDR3 spells CASSFKLGNEQFF. DNA for the CDR3: TGTGCCAGCAGCTTCAAATTGGGCAATGAGCAGTTCTTC. The variable domain in full, with the rest retrieved from reference TRBV7-2 and TRBJ2-1, is GAGVSQSPSNKVTEKGKDVELRCDPISGHTALYWYRQSLGQGLEFLIYFQGNSAPDKSGLPSDRFSAERTGGSVSTLTIQRTQQEDSAVYLCASSFKLGNEQFFGPGTRLTVL.

The rearrangement uses TRBV5-4 and TRBJ1-6, with D unclear. V was trimmed by 6 bases and J by 0 bases, leaving 13 bases between them. CDR3 size: 16 residues. Germline values: CDR1 SGHNT, CDR2 YYREEE (reference sequence). The CDR3 sequence: CASTSFTSSYNSPLHF. The CDR3 DNA reads as TGTGCCAGCACTTCCTTCACGAGCTCCTATAATTCACCCCTCCACTTT.

This clone was seen only once. The V and J genes are TRBV18 and TRBJ2-2; 9 nucleotides agree with TRBD1. The CDR3 totals 18 residues. The V gene end was trimmed by 5 bases and the J gene end by 0 bases; junction bases not matched to a gene: 10. The germline CDR1 and CDR2 sequences are KGHSH and LQKENI. CDR3: CASSFRDRASSNTGELFF. CDR3 nucleotide sequence: TGTGCCAGCTCATTTCGGGACAGGGCCTCTTCGAACACCGGGGAGCTGTTTTTT.

J is TRBJ1-1 and V is TRBV27; no definite D call. The CDR3 has 13 residues. V lost 2 bases and J 1 base, leaving 5 bases between the germline ends. Germline CDR1 reads MNHEY; CDR2 reads SMNVEV (reference sequence). The CDR3 is CASSLRSNTEAFF. In DNA form, the CDR3 reads TGTGCCAGCAGTTTACGATCGAACACTGAAGCTTTCTTT.

The rearrangement links TRBV5-1 to TRBJ1-2, with D perhaps TRBD1 (6 bases). V was pared by 0 bases and J by 5 bases, with 8 bases between. This CDR3 contains 13 residues. From germline, CDR1 is SGHRS and CDR2 YFSETQ. The CDR3 bases are TGCGCCAGCAGCTTGGGGACAGCTTATGGCTACACCTTC. Protein product: CASSLGTAYGYTF.

The chain combines TRBV11-3 with TRBJ2-1; TRBD1 matches 8 bases. Germline loops: CDR1 SGHNT, CDR2 YENEEA. V lost 0 bases to trimming and J lost 3 bases; unmatched junction nucleotides: 1. CDR3 length equals 15 residues. This chain's CDR3 is CASSLEQGGYNEQFF. Written as DNA, the CDR3 is TGTGCCAGCAGCTTAGAACAGGGGGGCTACAATGAGCAGTTCTTC.

The rearrangement links TRBV5-1 to TRBJ2-2; 7 bases align to TRBD2. Looked up from germline, CDR1 is SGHRS and CDR2 is YFSETQ. Unmatched junction bases numbered 5, after V lost 0 bases and J lost 0 bases. The CDR3 runs 17 residues. As DNA, the CDR3 is TGCGCCAGCAGCTTGGCCGGCCTAGCGGCGAACACCGGGGAGCTGTTTTTT. The encoded protein is CASSLAGLAANTGELFF.

The chain employs TRBV5-1 and TRBJ2-1; D gene ambiguous. Trimming shortened V by 0 bases and J by 3 bases, and 13 bases separated the two germline ends. The V gene's germline CDR1 is SGHRS and CDR2 YFSETQ. The CDR3 consists of 16 residues. CDR3 sequence (DNA): TGCGCCAGCAGCTTGGTTTTTAAGGCCCTCTACAATGAGCAGTTCTTC. It specifies CASSLVFKALYNEQFF.

This clone was seen once. The chain is built from TRBV4-2 and TRBJ2-1; 12 bases line up with TRBD2. V trimming: 6 bases; J trimming: 8 bases; junction bases outside the gene matches: 5. The CDR3 is made up of 14 amino acids. The germline CDR1 and CDR2 sequences are LGHNA and YNFKEQ. The CDR3 DNA reads TGTGCCAGCAGGACTAGCGGGAGATGGGATGAGCAGTTCTTC. It yields the protein CASRTSGRWDEQFF.

J is TRBJ1-1 and V is TRBV2, with TRBD1 as a possible D gene (5 bases). The germline V gene has CDR1 SNHLY and CDR2 FYNNEI. V lost 8 bases, J lost 1 base, and 11 bases lay in between. This CDR3 has 13 residues. CDR3 coding DNA: TGTGCCAGCCTGTACAGGAAGAACACTGAAGCTTTCTTT. This encodes CASLYRKNTEAFF.

The chain recombines TRBV5-6 with TRBJ2-7; D is unclear. Germline CDR1 SGHDT, CDR2 YYEEEE. The CDR3 has 12 amino acids. V lost 0 bases, J lost 6 bases, and 7 bases lay in between. The CDR3 region has the DNA TGTGCCAGCAGCTTGGCCACCGGCGAGCAGTACTTC. Translation: CASSLATGEQYF.

The V gene is TRBV5-4, the J gene TRBJ1-2, with unresolved D. Germline CDR1 reads SGHNT; CDR2 reads YYREEE (reference sequence). The germline V and J ends were trimmed by 0 bases and 6 bases, with 9 bases remaining between them. The CDR3 spans 13 residues. CDR3 DNA: TGTGCCAGCAGCTTGGCCACGTTGGATGGCTACACCTTC. Protein: CASSLATLDGYTF.

This clone came up a few times. The chain uses TRBV20-1 and TRBJ1-1; D might be TRBD1 (5 bases). This CDR3 spans 11 amino acids. Germline assignment: CDR1 DFQATT and CDR2 SNEGSKA (reference sequence). V was shortened by 1 base and J by 6 bases, with 6 bases between the two germline ends. CDR3 loop: CSARVGAEAFF. In nucleotides, the CDR3 is TGCAGTGCTAGAGTGGGGGCTGAAGCTTTCTTT.

The V call is TRBV6-1, the J call TRBJ1-2; 9 bases match TRBD1. CDR1 is MNHNS and CDR2 is SASEGT in the germline V gene. The CDR3 runs to 18 residues. The J segment lost 6 bases and the V segment lost 1 base, leaving 15 bases of the junction unmatched. CDR3 sequence reads: CASSEEGGLGTGIDGYTF. CDR3 nucleotide sequence: TGTGCCAGCAGTGAAGAAGGGGGTTTGGGGACAGGGATCGATGGCTACACCTTC.

This clone was found once. Here the CDR3 reads CASSMGQGVYGYTF. The CDR3 nucleotides read TGTGCCAGTAGTATGGGACAGGGAGTTTATGGCTACACCTTC. This rearrangement joins TRBV19 to TRBJ1-2; 9 bases line up with TRBD1. The CDR3 is 14 residues long. Germline loops: CDR1 LNHDA, CDR2 SQIVND (reference sequence). Trimming at V came to 3 bases and at J to 5 bases, leaving 4 bases not matched to a gene.

The chain couples TRBV9 to TRBJ2-1; D might be TRBD2 (6 bases). The germline V and J ends were trimmed by 4 bases and 6 bases, with 17 bases remaining between them. In germline, CDR1 is SGDLS, CDR2 YYNGEE. The CDR3 length is 15 residues. CDR3 coding DNA: TGTGCCAGCAGCCAGGCTAGCGCCCCAGCCAATGAGCAGTTCTTC. Its translation is CASSQASAPANEQFF. The full variable domain, rest sourced from reference TRBV9 and TRBJ2-1, is DSGVTQTPKHLITATGQRVTLRCSPRSGDLSVYWYQQSLDQGLQFLIQYYNGEERAKGNILERFSAQQFPDLHSELNLSSLELGDSALYFCASSQASAPANEQFFGPGTRLTVL.

The chain couples TRBV7-8 to TRBJ1-5, with 7 bases identical to TRBD1. The CDR3 runs 15 residues. The ends lost 5 bases at V and 1 base at J; junction bases unmatched: 5. Per germline, CDR1 SGHVS and CDR2 FQNEAQ. The CDR3 DNA sequence: TGTGCCAGCAGCGCAGGGGGAGGGAGCAATCAGCCCCAGCATTTT. Translated, it gives CASSAGGGSNQPQHF.